What follows is one T cell receptor beta chain and its context. The antigen remains undetermined. RNA, once extracted, was reverse transcribed into cDNA for use as the sequencing template. Clones were read by immunoSEQ multiplex PCR, and TCRdb kept only the in-frame ones, dropping some. The table records some 200,000 clones, around three fifths of them present only once. This record belongs to a study of CD8+ T cells in alopecia areata. Overall study results and limits: Scalp clonality dropped significantly under tofacitinib, as did expanded CD8+ top-100 clones. Under tofacitinib, numerous expanded lesional clonotypes remained detectable in scalp and blood.

Treatment given: oral pan-JAK inhibitor, 5-10 mg twice daily. The authors sorted CD4+ and CD8+ T cells from PBMCs. The CDR3 length is 15 residues. The V end was cut by 2 bases, the J end by 1 base, with 10 bases between. CDR1 is LGHNA and CDR2 is YSLEER in the germline V gene. The sequencing here drew on CD4+ T cells sorted from blood, taken at week 4, from a patient treated with tofacitinib. The clonotype originates from a human donor with alopecia areata. The chain uses TRBV4-3 and TRBJ2-3; the D gene is possibly TRBD1 (6 bases). The CDR3 DNA is TGCGCCAGCAGCCAAACAGGGCACGGCACAGATACGCAGTATTTT. Its protein is CASSQTGHGTDTQYF.